This T cell receptor beta chain appears in the sequencing data of a study of OX40 agonist ivuxolimab in advanced cancers. For the study at large: The patients' treatment was ivuxolimab, an agonistic anti-OX40 (CD134) antibody.

The protocol was immunoSEQ multiplex PCR, while the TCRdb copy is restricted to in-frame clones and leaves out a portion. The sample holds some 50,000 clones; roughly 88% are singletons and the top ten take roughly 56%. The CDR3 contains 18 residues. The germline V gene encodes CDR1 SNHLY and CDR2 FYNNEI. J lost 0 bases, V lost 5 bases, and 12 bases had no gene match. Study-level points and caveats: Relative to CD4+, CD8+ T cells held more expanded clones on average.

Details on this clone: The target antigen is unknown.

The chain combines TRBV2 with TRBJ1-5; TRBD1 aligns across 8 bases. The clonotype was recovered from an adult with an advanced solid tumor such as melanoma, head and neck, liver or kidney cancer. Material: CD4+ or CD8+ T cells sorted from blood, obtained in a trial of the OX40 agonist ivuxolimab. CDR3 residues: CASSSRDRSKYSNQPQHF. CDR3 DNA: TGTGCCAGCAGTAGCCGGGACAGGTCAAAATATAGCAATCAGCCCCAGCATTTT.